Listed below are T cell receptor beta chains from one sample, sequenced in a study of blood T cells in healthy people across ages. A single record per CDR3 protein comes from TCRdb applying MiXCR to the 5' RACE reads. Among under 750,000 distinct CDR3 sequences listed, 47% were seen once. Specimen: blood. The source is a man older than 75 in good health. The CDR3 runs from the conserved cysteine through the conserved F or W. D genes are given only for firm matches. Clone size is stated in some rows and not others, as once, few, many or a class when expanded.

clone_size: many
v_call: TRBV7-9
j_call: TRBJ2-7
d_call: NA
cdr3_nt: TGTGCCAGCAGCGGGTACGAGCAGTACTTC
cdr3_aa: CASSGYEQYF

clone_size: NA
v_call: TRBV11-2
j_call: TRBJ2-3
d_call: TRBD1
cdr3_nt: TGTGCCAGCAGCCCTATACAGGGGTTGACAGATACGCAGTATTTT
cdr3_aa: CASSPIQGLTDTQYF

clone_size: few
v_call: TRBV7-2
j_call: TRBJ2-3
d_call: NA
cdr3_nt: TGTGCCAGCAGCTTAAGGGGGGCTAGCACAGATACGCAGTATTTT
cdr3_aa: CASSLRGASTDTQYF

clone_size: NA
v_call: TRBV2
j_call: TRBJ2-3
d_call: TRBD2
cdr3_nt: TGTGCCAGCGGGGGACTAGCGGTAACAGATACGCAGTATTTT
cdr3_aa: CASGGLAVTDTQYF

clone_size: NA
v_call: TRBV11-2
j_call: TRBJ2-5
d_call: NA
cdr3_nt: TGTGCCAGCAGCCAGACCGTTGAGACCCAGTACTTC
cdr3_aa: CASSQTVETQYF

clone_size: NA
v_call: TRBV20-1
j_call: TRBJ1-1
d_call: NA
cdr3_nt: TGCAGTGCTAGTGGCAGGGGAAGCGTGAACACTGAAGCTTTCTTT
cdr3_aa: CSASGRGSVNTEAFF

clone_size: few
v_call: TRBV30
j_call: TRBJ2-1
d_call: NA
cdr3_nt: TGTGCCTGGTCCTTCAACTTATACAATGAGCAGTTCTTC
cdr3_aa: CAWSFNLYNEQFF

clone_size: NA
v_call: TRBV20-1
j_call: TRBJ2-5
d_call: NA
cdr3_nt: TGCAGTGCTATCGGGACCCCCAGACAGGAGACCCAGTACTTC
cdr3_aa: CSAIGTPRQETQYF

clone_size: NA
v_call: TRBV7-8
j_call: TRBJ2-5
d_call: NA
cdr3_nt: TGTGCCAGCAGCTCGTCCAGGGCCCAAGAGACCCAGTACTTC
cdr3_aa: CASSSSRAQETQYF

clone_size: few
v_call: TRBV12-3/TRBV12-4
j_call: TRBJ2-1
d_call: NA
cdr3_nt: TGTGCCAGCAGTTCCCCCGGGGCCTCCGATGAGCAGTTCTTC
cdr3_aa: CASSSPGASDEQFF

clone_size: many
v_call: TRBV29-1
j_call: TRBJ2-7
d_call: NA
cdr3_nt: TGCAGCGTTCGGGTAGGGGGGTTTTGGGAGCAGTACTTC
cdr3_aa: CSVRVGGFWEQYF

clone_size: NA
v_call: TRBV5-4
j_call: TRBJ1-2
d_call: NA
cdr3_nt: TGTGCCAGCAGCTTGGAGGACGGGGCCGCCTATGGCTACACCTTC
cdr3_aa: CASSLEDGAAYGYTF

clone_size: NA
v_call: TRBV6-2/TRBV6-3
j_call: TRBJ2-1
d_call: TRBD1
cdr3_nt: TGTGCCACCTTCCCACCCACGGGACAGGGGGCGAATGAGCAGTTCTTC
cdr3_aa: CATFPPTGQGANEQFF

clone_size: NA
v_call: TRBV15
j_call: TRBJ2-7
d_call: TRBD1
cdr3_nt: TGTGCCACCAGCAGGGTACAGGGGGTCCTCCCCTACGAGCAGTACTTC
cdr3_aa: CATSRVQGVLPYEQYF

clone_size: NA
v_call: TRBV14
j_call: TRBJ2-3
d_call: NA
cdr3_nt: TGTGCCAGCAGCGCCGCGGGGTCTGATACGCAGTATTTT
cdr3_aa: CASSAAGSDTQYF

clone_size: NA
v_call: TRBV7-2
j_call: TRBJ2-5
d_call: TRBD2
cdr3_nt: TGTGCCAGCAGCTTATTAGGCGGGAGGGTCCAAGAGACCCAGTACTTC
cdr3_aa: CASSLLGGRVQETQYF